The 2 T cell receptor beta chains in this list originate from one sample, sequenced in a study of identical twins. TCRdb analysed the 5' RACE reads with MiXCR anew, one entry per CDR3 protein. The sample carries roughly 490,000 distinct CDR3 sequences, roughly an eighth recorded once. These data also formed part of another study, on yellow fever vaccine responses in identical twins.

The sequenced sample consisted of CD4+ T cells sorted from blood. The receptor source for this set is a woman aged 18-30 years in good health.

This clonotype has at least ten counts. This chain links TRBV7-6 with TRBJ1-1; the match to TRBD1 covers 9 bases. Trimming took 6 bases from V and 5 from J; bases not matched to a gene: 16. CDR1 is SGHVS and CDR2 is FNYEAQ in the germline V gene. The CDR3 totals 17 residues. The DNA for the CDR3 is TGTGCCAGCAGTCCGGTTACAGGGGGCGAAGGAGTGACTGAAGCTTTCTTT. Encoded protein: CASSPVTGGEGVTEAFF.

V gene TRBV7-2 combines with J gene TRBJ2-2, with D perhaps TRBD1 (6 bases). CDR3 size: 15 residues. Trimming cost V 5 bases and J 1 base, with 11 bases left between them. Per germline, CDR1 SGHTA and CDR2 FQGNSA. The CDR3, as DNA: TGTGCCAGCAGCCCGACGACAGGGAACACCGGGGAGCTGTTTTTT. Translating gives CASSPTTGNTGELFF.